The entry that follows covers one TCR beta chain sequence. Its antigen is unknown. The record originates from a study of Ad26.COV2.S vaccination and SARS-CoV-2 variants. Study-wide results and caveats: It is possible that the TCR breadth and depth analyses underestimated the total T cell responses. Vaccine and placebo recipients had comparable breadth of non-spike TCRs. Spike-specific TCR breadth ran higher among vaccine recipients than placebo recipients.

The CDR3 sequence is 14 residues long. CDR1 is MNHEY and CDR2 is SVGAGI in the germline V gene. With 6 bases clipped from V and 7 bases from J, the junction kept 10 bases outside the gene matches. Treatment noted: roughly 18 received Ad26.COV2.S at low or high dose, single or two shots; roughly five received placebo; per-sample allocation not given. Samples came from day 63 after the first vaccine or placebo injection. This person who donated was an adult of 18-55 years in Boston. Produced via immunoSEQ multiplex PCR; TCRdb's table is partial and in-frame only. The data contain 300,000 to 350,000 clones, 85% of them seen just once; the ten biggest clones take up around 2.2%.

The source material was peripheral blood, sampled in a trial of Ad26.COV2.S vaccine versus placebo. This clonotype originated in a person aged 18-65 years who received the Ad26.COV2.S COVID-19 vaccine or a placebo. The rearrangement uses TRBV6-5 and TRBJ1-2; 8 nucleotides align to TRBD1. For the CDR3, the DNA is TGTGCCAGCAGGCATCAGGACAGGGTCGGTGGCTACACCTTC. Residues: CASRHQDRVGGYTF.